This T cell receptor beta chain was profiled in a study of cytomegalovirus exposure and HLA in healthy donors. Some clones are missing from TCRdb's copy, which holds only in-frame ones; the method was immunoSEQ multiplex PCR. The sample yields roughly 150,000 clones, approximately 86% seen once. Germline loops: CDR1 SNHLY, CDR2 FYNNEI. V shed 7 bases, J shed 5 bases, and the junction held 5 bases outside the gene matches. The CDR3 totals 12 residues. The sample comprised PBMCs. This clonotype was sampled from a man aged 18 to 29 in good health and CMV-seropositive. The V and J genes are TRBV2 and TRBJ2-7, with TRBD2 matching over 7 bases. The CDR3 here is CASKWEGDEQYF. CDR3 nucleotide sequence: TGTGCCAGCAAGTGGGAGGGCGACGAGCAGTACTTC.